This record covers a single T cell receptor (beta chain). Seattle patients were enrolled while actively infected and followed longitudinally. The data were taken from a study of blood T cell repertoires in COVID-19. In the study overall: Samples came from the United States, Italy and Spain, spanning acute and convalescent COVID-19. Nucleic acid was either cDNA or gDNA, and it came from T cells, B-cell-depleted T cells, or PBMCs.

Germline V lookup: CDR1 MNHEY, CDR2 SMNVEV (reference sequence). V shed 5 bases and J 6 bases; nucleotides not matched to a gene: 11. This CDR3 region has 15 residues. In the original workflow: Nucleated cell counts were estimated from reference gene primer amplification. TCRdb keeps only in-frame clones here, not all; method: immunoSEQ multiplex PCR. For V, J and clone size, that table is used; D and trimming come from the DNA. The sample contains approximately 38,000 clones, roughly 85% of which appear only once. The origin of this receptor is a man between 60 and 70 years old with COVID-19, enrolled during active disease. This chain connects TRBV27 to TRBJ2-5; TRBD2 agrees at 8 bases. The sample consisted of peripheral blood. The CDR3 DNA is TGTGCCAGCAGTCACTACAGCGGGAGCGGAAAGACCCAGTACTTC. Translation gives CASSHYSGSGKTQYF.